A single sample is the source of the 6 T cell receptor beta chains below, sequenced in a study of cytomegalovirus exposure and HLA in healthy donors. With 60 Vbeta and 13 Jbeta primers, the PCR was carried out. Only in-frame clones appear in the TCRdb table, and some are missing; sequencing was by immunoSEQ multiplex PCR. The sample lists around 190,000 clones, 65% to 80% occurring once. The sequenced material came from PBMCs. These receptor sequences come from a woman aged 40-49 years in good health and CMV-seronegative.

This clone appeared a few times. The V call is TRBV5-1, the J call TRBJ1-1; a possible D gene is TRBD1 (6 bases). Trimming pared 1 base from V and 1 base from J, leaving 8 bases between. CDR3 size: 14 residues. CDR1 is SGHRS, CDR2 YFSETQ, per germline. CDR3 in DNA: TGCGCCAGCAGCTTGCAGGGGAGGAACACTGAAGCTTTCTTT. Its protein is CASSLQGRNTEAFF.

This chain connects TRBV19 to TRBJ2-1; D is unclear. V dropped 7 bases and J dropped 6 bases, with 10 bases sitting between them. The length of the CDR3 is 12 residues. Germline loops: CDR1 LNHDA, CDR2 SQIVND (reference sequence). CDR3 DNA: TGTGCCAGTATGGGCCCCGGCAATGAGCAGTTCTTC. It codes for CASMGPGNEQFF.

This rearrangement joins TRBV11-2 to TRBJ1-5; D unclear. Per the germline V gene, CDR1 is SGHAT and CDR2 is FQNNGV. V lost 0 bases, J lost 6 bases, and 6 bases lay in between. The CDR3 is 13 residues long. The DNA of the CDR3 is TGTGCCAGCAGCTTAGATTCGGGTCAGCCCCAGCATTTT. Its translation is CASSLDSGQPQHF.

This clone occurred once. The rearrangement joins TRBV7-9 to TRBJ1-2, with 11 bases matching TRBD1. This CDR3 has 15 amino acids. With V trimmed by 5 bases and J by 7 bases, 9 bases remained unmatched. Per the germline V gene, CDR1 is SEHNR and CDR2 is FQNEAQ (reference sequence). CDR3 nucleotides: TGTGCCAGCAGCCTTCAGGACAGGGGGCTTAGTGGCTACACCTTC. It translates to CASSLQDRGLSGYTF.

This chain uses TRBV5-6 with TRBJ2-7; D unclear. Germline loops: CDR1 SGHDT, CDR2 YYEEEE. This CDR3 is 12 amino acids long. V was cut by 2 bases and J by 5 bases, with 8 bases left in between. The chain's CDR3 is CASSFSNHEQYF. CDR3 DNA sequence: TGTGCCAGCAGCTTTAGTAACCACGAGCAGTACTTC. The full variable domain, with the rest looked up from reference TRBV5-6 and TRBJ2-7, is DAGVTQSPTHLIKTRGQQVTLRCSPKSGHDTVSWYQQALGQGPQFIFQYYEEEERQRGNFPDRFSGHQFPNYSSELNVNALLLGDSALYLCASSFSNHEQYFGPGTRLTVT.

On this clone itself: Other DNA sequences within the sample encode an identical CDR3. The rearrangement joins TRBV29-1 to TRBJ1-1, with 8 bases fitting TRBD1. CDR1 SQVTM and CDR2 ANQGSEA come from the germline V gene. The length of the CDR3 is 12 residues. V lost 6 bases, J lost 4 bases, and 4 bases stayed unmatched. The DNA for the CDR3 is TGCAGCGTCGACAGGGGCGGCACTGAAGCTTTCTTT. Encoded protein: CSVDRGGTEAFF.